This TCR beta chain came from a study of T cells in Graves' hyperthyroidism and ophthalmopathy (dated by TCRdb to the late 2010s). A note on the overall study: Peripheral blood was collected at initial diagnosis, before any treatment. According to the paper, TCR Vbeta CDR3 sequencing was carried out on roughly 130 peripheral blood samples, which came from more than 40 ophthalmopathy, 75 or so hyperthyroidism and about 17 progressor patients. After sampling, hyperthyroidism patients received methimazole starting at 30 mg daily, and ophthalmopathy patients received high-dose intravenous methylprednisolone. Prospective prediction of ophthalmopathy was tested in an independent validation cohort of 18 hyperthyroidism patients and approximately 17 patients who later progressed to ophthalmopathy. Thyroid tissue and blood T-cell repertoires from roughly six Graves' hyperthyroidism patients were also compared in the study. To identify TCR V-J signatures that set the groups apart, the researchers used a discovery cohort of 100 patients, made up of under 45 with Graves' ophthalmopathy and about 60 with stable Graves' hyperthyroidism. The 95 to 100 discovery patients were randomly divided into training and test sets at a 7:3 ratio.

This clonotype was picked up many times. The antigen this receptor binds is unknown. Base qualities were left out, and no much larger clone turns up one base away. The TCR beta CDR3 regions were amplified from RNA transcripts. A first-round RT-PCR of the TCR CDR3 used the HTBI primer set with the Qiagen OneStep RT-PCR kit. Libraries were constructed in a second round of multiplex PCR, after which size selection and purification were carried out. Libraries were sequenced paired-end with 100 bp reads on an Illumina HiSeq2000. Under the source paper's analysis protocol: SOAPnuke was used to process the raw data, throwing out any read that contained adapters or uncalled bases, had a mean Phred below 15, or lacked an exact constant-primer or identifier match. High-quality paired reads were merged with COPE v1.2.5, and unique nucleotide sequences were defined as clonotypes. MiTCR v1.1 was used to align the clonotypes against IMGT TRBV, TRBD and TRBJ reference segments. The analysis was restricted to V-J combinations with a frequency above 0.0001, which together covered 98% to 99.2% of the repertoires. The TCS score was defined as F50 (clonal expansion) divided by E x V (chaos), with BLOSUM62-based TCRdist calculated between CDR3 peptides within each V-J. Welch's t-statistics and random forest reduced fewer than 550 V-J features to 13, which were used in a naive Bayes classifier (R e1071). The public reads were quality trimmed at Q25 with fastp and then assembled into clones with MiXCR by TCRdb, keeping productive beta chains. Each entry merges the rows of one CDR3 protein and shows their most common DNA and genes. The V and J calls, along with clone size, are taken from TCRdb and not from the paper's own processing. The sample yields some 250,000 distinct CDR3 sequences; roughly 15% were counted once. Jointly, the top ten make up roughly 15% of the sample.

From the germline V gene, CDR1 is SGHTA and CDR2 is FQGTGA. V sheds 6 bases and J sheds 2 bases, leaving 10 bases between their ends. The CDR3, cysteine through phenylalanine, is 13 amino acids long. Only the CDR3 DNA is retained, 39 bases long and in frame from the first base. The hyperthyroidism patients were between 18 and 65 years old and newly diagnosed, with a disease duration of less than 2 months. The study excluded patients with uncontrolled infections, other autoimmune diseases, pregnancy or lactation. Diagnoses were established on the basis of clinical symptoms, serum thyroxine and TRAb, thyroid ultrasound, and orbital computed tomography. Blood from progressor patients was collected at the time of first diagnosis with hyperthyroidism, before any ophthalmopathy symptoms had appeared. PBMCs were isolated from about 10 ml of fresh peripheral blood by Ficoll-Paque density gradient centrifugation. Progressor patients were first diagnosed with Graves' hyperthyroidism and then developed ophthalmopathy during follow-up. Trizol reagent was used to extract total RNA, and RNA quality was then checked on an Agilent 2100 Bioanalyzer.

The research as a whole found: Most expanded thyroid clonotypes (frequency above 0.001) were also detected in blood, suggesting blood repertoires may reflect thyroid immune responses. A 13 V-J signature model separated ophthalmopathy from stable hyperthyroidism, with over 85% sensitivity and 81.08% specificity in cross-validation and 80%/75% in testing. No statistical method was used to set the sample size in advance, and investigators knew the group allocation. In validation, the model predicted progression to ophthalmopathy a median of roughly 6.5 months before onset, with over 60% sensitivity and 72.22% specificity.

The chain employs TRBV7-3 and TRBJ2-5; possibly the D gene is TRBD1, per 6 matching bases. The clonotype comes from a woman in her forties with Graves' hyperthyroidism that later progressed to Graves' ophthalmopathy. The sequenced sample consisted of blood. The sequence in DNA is TGTGCCAGCAGTCCAGGACAGCAAGAGACCCAGTACTTC. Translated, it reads CASSPGQQETQYF.